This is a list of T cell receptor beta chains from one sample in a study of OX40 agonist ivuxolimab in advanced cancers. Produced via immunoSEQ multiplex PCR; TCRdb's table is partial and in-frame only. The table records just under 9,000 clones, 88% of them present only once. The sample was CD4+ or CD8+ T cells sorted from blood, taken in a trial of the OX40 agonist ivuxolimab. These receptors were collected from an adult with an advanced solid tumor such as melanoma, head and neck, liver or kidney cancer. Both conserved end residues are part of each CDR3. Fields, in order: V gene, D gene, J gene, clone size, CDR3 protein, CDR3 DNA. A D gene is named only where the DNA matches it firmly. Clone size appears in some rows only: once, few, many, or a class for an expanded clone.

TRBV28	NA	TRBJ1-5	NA	CASSFSQPQHF	TGTGCCAGCAGTTTTTCTCAGCCCCAGCATTTT
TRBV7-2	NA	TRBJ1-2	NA	CASSLDSSYGYTF	TGTGCCAGCAGCTTAGACAGCTCCTATGGCTACACCTTC
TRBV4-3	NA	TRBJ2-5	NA	CASSQDRDSGIQETQYF	TGCGCCAGCAGCCAAGACCGGGACAGCGGGATCCAAGAGACCCAGTACTTC
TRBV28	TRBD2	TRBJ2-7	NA	CASSLFSGTETTDEQYF	TGTGCCAGCAGCTTATTTAGCGGGACGGAAACAACCGACGAGCAGTACTTC
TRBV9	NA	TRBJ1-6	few	CASSGQFLHF	TGTGCCAGCAGCGGACAGTTCCTCCACTTT
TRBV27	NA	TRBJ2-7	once	CASSDGPGSFEQYF	TGTGCCAGCAGTGATGGACCGGGCAGTTTCGAGCAGTACTTC
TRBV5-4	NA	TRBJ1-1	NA	CASSWSTGSKNTEAFF	TGTGCCAGCAGCTGGTCAACCGGGTCAAAGAACACTGAAGCTTTCTTT
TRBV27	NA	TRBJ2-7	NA	CASSRGDSFNYEQYF	TGTGCCAGCAGCCGAGGCGACAGTTTTAACTACGAGCAGTACTTC
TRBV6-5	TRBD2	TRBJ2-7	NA	CASSSSGGNPYEQYF	TGTGCCAGCAGTTCTAGCGGGGGGAACCCCTACGAGCAGTACTTC
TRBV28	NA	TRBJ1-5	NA	CASSLRVGINQPQHF	TGTGCCAGCAGTTTACGTGTAGGTATCAATCAGCCCCAGCATTTT
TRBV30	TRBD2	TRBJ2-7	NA	CAWSVLLAGDQAYEQYF	TGTGCCTGGAGTGTATTGTTAGCGGGAGATCAGGCGTACGAGCAGTACTTC
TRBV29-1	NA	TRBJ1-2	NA	CSVEGWGRTNYGYTF	TGCAGCGTTGAAGGTTGGGGAAGGACTAACTATGGCTACACCTTC
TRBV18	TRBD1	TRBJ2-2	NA	CASSRDRGAHTGELFF	TGTGCCAGCTCACGAGACAGGGGCGCACACACCGGGGAGCTGTTTTTT
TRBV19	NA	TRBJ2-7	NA	CASSSWGLFYEQYF	TGTGCCAGTAGTTCTTGGGGACTCTTCTACGAGCAGTACTTC
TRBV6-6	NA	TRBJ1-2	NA	CASSRTFLYGYTF	TGTGCCAGCAGCCGGACATTCCTCTATGGCTACACCTTC
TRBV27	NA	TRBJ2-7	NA	CASSLKSPYYEQYF	TGTGCCAGCAGTTTAAAGTCGCCTTACTACGAGCAGTACTTC
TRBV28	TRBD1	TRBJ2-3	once	CASSLATGTGSTDTQYF	TGTGCCAGCAGTTTAGCAACCGGGACAGGCAGCACAGATACGCAGTATTTT
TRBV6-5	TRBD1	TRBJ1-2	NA	CASSFSPTGNYGYTF	TGTGCCAGCAGTTTTTCCCCGACAGGGAACTATGGCTACACCTTC
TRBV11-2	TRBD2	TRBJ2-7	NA	CASSLDPLAGERDEQYF	TGTGCCAGCAGCTTAGATCCCCTAGCGGGAGAAAGGGACGAGCAGTACTTC
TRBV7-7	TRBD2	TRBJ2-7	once	CASSLEASGSPWEQYF	TGTGCCAGCAGCTTAGAGGCTAGCGGGAGCCCATGGGAGCAGTACTTC
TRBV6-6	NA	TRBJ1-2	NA	CASSYSGQGGGYTF	TGTGCCAGCAGTTACTCGGGACAAGGGGGAGGCTACACCTTC
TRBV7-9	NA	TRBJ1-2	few	CASSLDSSYGYTF	TGTGCCAGCAGCTTAGACAGCTCCTATGGCTACACCTTC
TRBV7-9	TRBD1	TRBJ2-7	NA	CASAHPDRAYEQYF	TGTGCCAGCGCCCATCCGGACAGGGCCTACGAGCAGTACTTC
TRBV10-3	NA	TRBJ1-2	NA	CAISESGGYTF	TGTGCCATCAGTGAGTCGGGGGGCTACACCTTC
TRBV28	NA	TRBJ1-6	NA	CASSLDRIDSYNSPLHF	TGTGCCAGCAGTCTAGACAGGATAGACTCCTATAATTCACCCCTCCACTTT